This is a list of T cell receptor beta chains from one sample in a study of T cell changes during pregnancy in multiple sclerosis. TCRdb's table, derived via immunoSEQ multiplex PCR, lists solely in-frame clones and lacks some. The data contain approximately 90,000 clones, about 93% of them singletons. Sequencing used peripheral blood, obtained in the third trimester of pregnancy. All receptors come from a female donor with multiple sclerosis, enrolled in a pregnancy study. Both conserved end residues are part of each CDR3. The order of the fields is V gene, D gene, J gene, clone size, CDR3 DNA, CDR3 protein. The D gene is left open where the match is weak. Some rows mark clone size as missing; the rest say once, few, many or name a class of expanded clone.

>TRBV10-2|.|TRBJ2-5|.
TGCGCCAGCAGTGAAGGGAGGCGTGAGACCCAGTACTTC
CASSEGRRETQYF
>TRBV11-1|.|TRBJ1-2|.
TGTGCCAGCAGCTTCGGCTTTCAGGGAGGGATTGGCTACACCTTC
CASSFGFQGGIGYTF
>TRBV5-1|TRBD1|TRBJ2-7|.
TGCGCCAGCAGCCCGGACAGGGGCCCTACCTACGAGCAGTACTTC
CASSPDRGPTYEQYF
>TRBV29-1|.|TRBJ1-4|.
TGCAGCGTTGTGCCGGCAGGTGAAAAACTGTTTTTT
CSVVPAGEKLFF
>TRBV5-1|TRBD1|TRBJ2-4|once
TGCGCCAGCAGCTCGGGTATATTGGGACAGAGTAACATTCAGTACTTC
CASSSGILGQSNIQYF
>TRBV9|.|TRBJ1-5|once
TGTGCCAGCAGCGTACAGGGGAACCTCAATCAGCCCCAGCATTTT
CASSVQGNLNQPQHF
>TRBV6-1|TRBD1|TRBJ2-1|.
TGTGCCAGCAGTGAGGACAGGGCTTCGTACAATGAGCAGTTCTTC
CASSEDRASYNEQFF
>TRBV19|.|TRBJ2-6|.
TGTGCCAGTAGTATAATCCAGGGGACTGGGGCCAACGTCCTGACTTTC
CASSIIQGTGANVLTF
>TRBV5-6|.|TRBJ2-7|.
TGTGCCAGCGGGTCCCTCCAGACTTTAGGCTCCTACGAGCAGTACTTC
CASGSLQTLGSYEQYF
>TRBV30|TRBD1|TRBJ1-2|.
TGTGCCTGGAGGGAACGCCTCGGGACAGGGGATTCCTATGGCTACACCTTC
CAWRERLGTGDSYGYTF